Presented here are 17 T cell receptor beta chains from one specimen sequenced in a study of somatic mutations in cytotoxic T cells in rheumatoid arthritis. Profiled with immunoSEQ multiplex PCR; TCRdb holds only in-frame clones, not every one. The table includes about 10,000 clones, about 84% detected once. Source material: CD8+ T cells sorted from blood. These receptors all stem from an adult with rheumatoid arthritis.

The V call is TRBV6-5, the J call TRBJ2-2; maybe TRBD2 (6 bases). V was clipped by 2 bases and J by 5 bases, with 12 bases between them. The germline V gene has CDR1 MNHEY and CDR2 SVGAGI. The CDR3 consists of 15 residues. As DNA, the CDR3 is TGTGCCAGCAGTTACGTGGTGGGGGGAACCGGGGAGCTGTTTTTT. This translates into CASSYVVGGTGELFF.

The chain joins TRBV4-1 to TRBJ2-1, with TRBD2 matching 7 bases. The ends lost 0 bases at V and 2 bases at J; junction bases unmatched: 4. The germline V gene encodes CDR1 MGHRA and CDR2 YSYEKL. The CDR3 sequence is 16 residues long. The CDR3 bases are TGCGCCAGCAGCCAAGAAGCGGGGAACCCCTACAATGAGCAGTTCTTC. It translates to CASSQEAGNPYNEQFF.

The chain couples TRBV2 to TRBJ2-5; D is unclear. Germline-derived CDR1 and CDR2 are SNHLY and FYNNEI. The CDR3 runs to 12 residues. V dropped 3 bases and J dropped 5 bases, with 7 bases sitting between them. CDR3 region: CASSETKETQYF. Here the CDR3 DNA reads TGTGCCAGCAGTGAGACAAAGGAGACCCAGTACTTC.

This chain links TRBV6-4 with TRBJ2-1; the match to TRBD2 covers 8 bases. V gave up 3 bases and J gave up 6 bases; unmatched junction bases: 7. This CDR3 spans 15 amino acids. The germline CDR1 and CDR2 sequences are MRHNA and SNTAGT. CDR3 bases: TGTGCCAGCAGTGAGCGGGGGGATGCTTTCAATGAGCAGTTCTTC. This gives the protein CASSERGDAFNEQFF.

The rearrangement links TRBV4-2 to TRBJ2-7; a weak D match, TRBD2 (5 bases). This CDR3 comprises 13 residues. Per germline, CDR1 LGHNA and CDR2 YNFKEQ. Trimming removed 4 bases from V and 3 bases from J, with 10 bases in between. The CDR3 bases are TGTGCCAGCAGCCCGACCGGGGACTACGAGCAGTACTTC. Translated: CASSPTGDYEQYF.

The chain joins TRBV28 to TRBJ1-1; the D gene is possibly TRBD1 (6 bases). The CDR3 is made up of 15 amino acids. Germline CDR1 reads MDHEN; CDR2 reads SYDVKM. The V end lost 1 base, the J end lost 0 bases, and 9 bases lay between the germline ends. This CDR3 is CASSLYQGMNTEAFF. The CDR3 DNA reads TGTGCCAGCAGTTTATACCAGGGGATGAACACTGAAGCTTTCTTT.

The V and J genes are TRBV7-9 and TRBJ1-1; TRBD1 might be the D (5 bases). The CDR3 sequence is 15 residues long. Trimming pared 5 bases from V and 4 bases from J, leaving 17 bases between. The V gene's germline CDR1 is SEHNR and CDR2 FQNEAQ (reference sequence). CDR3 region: CASSARDLYSTEAFF. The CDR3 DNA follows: TGTGCCAGCAGCGCAAGGGACCTATACAGCACTGAAGCTTTCTTT. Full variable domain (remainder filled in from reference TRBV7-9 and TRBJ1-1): DTGVSQNPRHKITKRGQNVTFRCDPISEHNRLYWYRQTLGQGPEFLTYFQNEAQLEKSRLLSDRFSAERPKGSFSTLEIQRTEQGDSAMYLCASSARDLYSTEAFFGQGTRLTVV.

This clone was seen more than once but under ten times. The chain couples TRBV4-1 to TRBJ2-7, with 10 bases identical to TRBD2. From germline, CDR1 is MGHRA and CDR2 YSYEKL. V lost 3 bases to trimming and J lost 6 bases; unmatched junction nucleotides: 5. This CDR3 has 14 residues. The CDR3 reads CASSQSRTSGEQYF. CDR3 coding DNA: TGCGCCAGCAGCCAGAGCCGGACTAGCGGCGAGCAGTACTTC.

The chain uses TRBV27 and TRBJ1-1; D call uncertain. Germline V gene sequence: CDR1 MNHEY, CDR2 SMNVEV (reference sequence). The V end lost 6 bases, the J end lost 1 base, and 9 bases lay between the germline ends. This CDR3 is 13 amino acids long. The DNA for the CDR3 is TGTGCCAGCAGGGATTGGGCGAACACTGAAGCTTTCTTT. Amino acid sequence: CASRDWANTEAFF.

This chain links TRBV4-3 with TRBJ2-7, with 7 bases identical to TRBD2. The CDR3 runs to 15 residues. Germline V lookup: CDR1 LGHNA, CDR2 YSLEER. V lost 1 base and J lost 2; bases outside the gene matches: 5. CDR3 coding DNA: TGCGCCAGCAGCCAAGTGCTAGCGGAGGCCTACGAGCAGTACTTC. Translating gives CASSQVLAEAYEQYF.

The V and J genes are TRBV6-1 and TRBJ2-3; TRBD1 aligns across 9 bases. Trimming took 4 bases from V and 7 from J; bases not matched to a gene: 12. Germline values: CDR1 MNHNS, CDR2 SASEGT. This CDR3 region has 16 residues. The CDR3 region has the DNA TGTGCCAGCAGTGCCTTCCGGGACAGGGTCGGAAATACGCAGTATTTT. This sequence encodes CASSAFRDRVGNTQYF.

Written as DNA, the CDR3 is TGTGCCAGCAGCTTCGATTTGGACTACGAGCAGTACTTC. This encodes CASSFDLDYEQYF. The J gene is TRBJ2-7, the V gene TRBV7-8; D remains unclear. The V gene's germline CDR1 is SGHVS and CDR2 FQNEAQ. The CDR3 consists of 13 residues. V lost 3 bases and J lost 3, with 9 bases in between.

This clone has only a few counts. The CDR3 loop is CASSTLISDRANVYEQYF. The DNA of the CDR3 is TGTGCCAGCAGCACCCTCATCAGCGACAGGGCCAATGTCTACGAGCAGTACTTC. The J gene is TRBJ2-7, the V gene TRBV7-9; 7 bases agree with TRBD1. The CDR3 runs 18 residues. The germline CDR1 and CDR2 sequences are SEHNR and FQNEAQ (reference sequence). Losses at the gene ends were 5 bases for V and 3 bases for J; bases not matched to a gene: 19.

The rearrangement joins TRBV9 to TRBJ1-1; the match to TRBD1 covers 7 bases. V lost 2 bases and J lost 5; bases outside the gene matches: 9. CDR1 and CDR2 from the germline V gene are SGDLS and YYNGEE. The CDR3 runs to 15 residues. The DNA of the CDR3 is TGTGCCAGCAGCGTGGAGACAGGGATGGGGACTGAAGCTTTCTTT. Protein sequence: CASSVETGMGTEAFF.

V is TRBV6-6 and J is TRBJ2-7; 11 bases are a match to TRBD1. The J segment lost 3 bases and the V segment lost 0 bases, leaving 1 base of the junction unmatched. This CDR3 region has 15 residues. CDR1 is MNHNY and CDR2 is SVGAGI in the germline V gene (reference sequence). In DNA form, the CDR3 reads TGTGCCAGCAGTTACTCCGGGACAGGGGGCTACGAGCAGTACTTC. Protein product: CASSYSGTGGYEQYF.

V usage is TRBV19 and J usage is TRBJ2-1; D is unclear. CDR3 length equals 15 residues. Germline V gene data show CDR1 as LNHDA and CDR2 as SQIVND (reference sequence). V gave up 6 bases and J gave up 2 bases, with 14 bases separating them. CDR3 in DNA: TGTGCCAGTAGGAGTTCCTGGCAACCCTACAATGAGCAGTTCTTC. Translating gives CASRSSWQPYNEQFF. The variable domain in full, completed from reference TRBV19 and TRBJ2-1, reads DGGITQSPKYLFRKEGQNVTLSCEQNLNHDAMYWYRQDPGQGLRLIYYSQIVNDFQKGDIAEGYSVSREKKESFPLTVTSAQKNPTAFYLCASRSSWQPYNEQFFGPGTRLTVL.

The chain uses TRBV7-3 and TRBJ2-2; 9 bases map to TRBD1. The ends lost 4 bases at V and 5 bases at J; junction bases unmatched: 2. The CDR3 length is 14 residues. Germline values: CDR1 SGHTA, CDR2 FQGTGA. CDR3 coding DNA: TGTGCCAGCAGCTCGACAGGGGGTACCGGGGAGCTGTTTTTT. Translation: CASSSTGGTGELFF.